This entry lists 8 T cell receptor beta chains sequenced from one sample in a study of cytomegalovirus exposure and HLA in healthy donors. This table comes from immunoSEQ multiplex PCR, and its TCRdb copy is limited to in-frame clones, with some not included. The sample has some 140,000 clones; about nine tenths are singletons. The sequencing sample was made of PBMCs. These receptor sequences come from a man aged 18 to 30 in good health and CMV-seronegative.

V and J are TRBV30 and TRBJ1-1; TRBD1 is a possible D gene (6 bases). The CDR3 consists of 12 residues. In germline, CDR1 is GTSNPN, CDR2 SVGIG (reference sequence). Trimming took 4 bases from V and 10 from J, leaving 16 bases between them. CDR3 loop: CAWKLQGQGAFF. Here the CDR3 DNA reads TGTGCCTGGAAACTACAGGGCCAAGGAGCTTTCTTT.

A single count supports this clone. This rearrangement joins TRBV19 to TRBJ2-5, with 10 bases matching TRBD2. With V trimmed by 6 bases and J by 2 bases, 6 bases remained unmatched. CDR1 is LNHDA and CDR2 is SQIVND in the germline V gene (reference sequence). This CDR3 comprises 15 residues. The DNA for the CDR3 is TGTGCCAGTAGACTCGTAGCGGGGGGACAAGAGACCCAGTACTTC. Residues: CASRLVAGGQETQYF.

Details on this clone: The same CDR3 is also encoded by other DNA sequences in this sample. The genes are TRBV30 and TRBJ1-5; 7 bases are a match to TRBD1. Germline CDR1 reads GTSNPN; CDR2 reads SVGIG (reference sequence). Germline trimming cut 3 bases from V and 0 bases from J; bases unmatched to any gene: 5. CDR3 length: 15 residues. The CDR3 DNA follows: TGTGCCTGGAGCCGCGGGACAGATAGCAATCAGCCCCAGCATTTT. Protein: CAWSRGTDSNQPQHF. The full variable domain, with the rest looked up from reference TRBV30 and TRBJ1-5, is SQTIHQWPATLVQPVGSPLSLECTVEGTSNPNLYWYRQAAGRGLQLLFYSVGIGQISSEVPQNLSASRPQDRQFILSSKKLLLSDSGFYLCAWSRGTDSNQPQHFGDGTRLSIL.

V usage is TRBV7-9 and J usage is TRBJ2-1, with a weak D call TRBD1 (5 bases). CDR3 length: 16 residues. V gave up 1 base and J gave up 2 bases, with 12 bases separating them. Germline assignment: CDR1 SEHNR and CDR2 FQNEAQ (reference sequence). The CDR3 protein is CASSLVQAGPYNEQFF. CDR3 coding DNA: TGTGCCAGCAGCTTAGTACAGGCCGGGCCCTACAATGAGCAGTTCTTC.

The V gene is TRBV7-2, the J gene TRBJ2-3; the D gene is possibly TRBD2 (5 bases). Trimming stripped 7 bases from V and 6 bases from J, with 20 bases between. Germline CDR1 and CDR2: SGHTA and FQGNSA. The CDR3 is 15 amino acids. The chain's CDR3 is CASTLRLRGGDTQYF. In nucleotides, the CDR3 is TGTGCCAGCACCCTACGACTCAGAGGCGGGGATACGCAGTATTTT.

The rearrangement joins TRBV27 to TRBJ2-2, with D tentatively TRBD2 (6 bases). V gave up 2 bases and J gave up 4 bases, with 17 bases separating them. The CDR3 totals 17 residues. In germline, CDR1 is MNHEY, CDR2 SMNVEV (reference sequence). DNA for the CDR3: TGTGCCAGCAGTTTAATCGTGGGAGGACCGATCACCGGGGAGCTGTTTTTT. This translates into CASSLIVGGPITGELFF.

This chain connects TRBV5-4 to TRBJ1-3; D not certain. CDR3 length: 14 amino acids. V was pared by 0 bases and J by 0 bases, with 4 bases between. Germline CDR1 SGHNT, CDR2 YYREEE (reference sequence). The CDR3 bases are TGTGCCAGCAGCTTGGGTCTCTCTGGAAACACCATATATTTT. It codes for CASSLGLSGNTIYF.

This clone was found once. The chain combines TRBV5-1 with TRBJ2-3, with TRBD1 matching 9 bases. CDR1 SGHRS and CDR2 YFSETQ come from the germline V gene. The V gene end was trimmed by 4 bases and the J gene end by 4 bases; junction bases not matched to a gene: 4. This CDR3 is 14 amino acids long. For the CDR3, the DNA is TGCGCCAGCAGCCAGGGACAGGGTGCAGATACGCAGTATTTT. Protein product: CASSQGQGADTQYF.